This entry concerns a single TCR beta chain. The CDR3 length is 15 residues. V was shortened by 2 bases and J by 7 bases, with 18 bases between the two germline ends. Looked up from germline, CDR1 is DFQATT and CDR2 is SNEGSKA (reference sequence). A second roughly 6 to 11 cycle PCR used barcoded and J-beta primers. TCRdb itself ran the 5' RACE reads through MiXCR, one entry per CDR3 protein. The sample consists of around 650,000 distinct CDR3 sequences, 40% to 50% of them appearing once. This sample stems from a study of blood T cells in healthy people across ages. The TCR was taken from an elderly man in good health. Sequenced: blood. This chain connects TRBV20-1 to TRBJ1-5, with a possible D match to TRBD1 (5 bases). For the CDR3, the DNA is TGCAGTGCTAGAAAAAATCAGGGAGGGGAGCAGCCCCAGCATTTT. It yields the protein CSARKNQGGEQPQHF.